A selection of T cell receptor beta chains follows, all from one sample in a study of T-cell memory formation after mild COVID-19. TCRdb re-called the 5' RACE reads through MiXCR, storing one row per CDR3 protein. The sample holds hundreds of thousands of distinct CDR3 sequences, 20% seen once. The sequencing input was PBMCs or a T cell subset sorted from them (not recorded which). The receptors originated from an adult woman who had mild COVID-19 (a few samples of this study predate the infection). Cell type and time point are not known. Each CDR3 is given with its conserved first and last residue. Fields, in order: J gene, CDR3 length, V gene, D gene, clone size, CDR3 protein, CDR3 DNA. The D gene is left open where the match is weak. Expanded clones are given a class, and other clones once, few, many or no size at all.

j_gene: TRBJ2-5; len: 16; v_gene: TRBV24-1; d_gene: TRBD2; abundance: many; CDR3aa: CATSAGTSGGFETQYF; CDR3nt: TGTGCCACCAGTGCCGGGACTAGCGGGGGTTTTGAGACCCAGTACTTC
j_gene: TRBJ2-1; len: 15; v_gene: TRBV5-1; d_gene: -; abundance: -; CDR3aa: CASSLEGQYYNEQFF; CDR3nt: TGCGCCAGCAGCTTGGAGGGGCAGTACTACAATGAGCAGTTCTTC
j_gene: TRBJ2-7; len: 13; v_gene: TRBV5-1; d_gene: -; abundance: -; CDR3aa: CASSLEYRSEQYF; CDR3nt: TGCGCCAGCAGCTTGGAGTACAGGTCCGAGCAGTACTTC
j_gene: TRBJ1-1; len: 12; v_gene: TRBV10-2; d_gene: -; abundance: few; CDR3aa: CASSKYNTEAFF; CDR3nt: TGCGCCAGCAGTAAATATAACACTGAAGCTTTCTTT
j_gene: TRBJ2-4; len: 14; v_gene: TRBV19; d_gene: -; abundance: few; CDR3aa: CASRSIGGKNIQYF; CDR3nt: TGTGCCAGTAGATCTATAGGAGGCAAAAACATTCAGTACTTC
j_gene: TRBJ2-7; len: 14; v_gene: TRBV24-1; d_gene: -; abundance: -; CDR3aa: CATSDPVQGREQYF; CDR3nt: TGTGCCACCAGTGACCCGGTACAGGGACGCGAGCAGTACTTC
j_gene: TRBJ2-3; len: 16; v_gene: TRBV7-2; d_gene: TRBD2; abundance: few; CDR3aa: CASSLAPSGAGGSQYF; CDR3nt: TGTGCCAGCAGCTTAGCACCTAGCGGGGCCGGGGGTTCGCAGTATTTT
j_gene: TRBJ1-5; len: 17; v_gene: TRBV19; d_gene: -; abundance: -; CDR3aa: CASSPKAGSIGNQPQHF; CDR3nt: TGTGCCAGTAGCCCGAAGGCAGGGAGCATTGGCAATCAGCCCCAGCATTTT
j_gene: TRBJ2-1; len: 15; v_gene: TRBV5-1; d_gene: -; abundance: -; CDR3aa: CASSLVQDYYNEQFF; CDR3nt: TGCGCCAGCAGCTTGGTACAGGACTATTACAATGAGCAGTTCTTC
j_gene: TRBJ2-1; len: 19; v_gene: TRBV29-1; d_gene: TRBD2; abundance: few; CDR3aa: CSGRPGTSGPGSSYNEQFF; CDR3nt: TGCAGCGGTCGACCCGGGACTAGCGGACCCGGTAGCTCCTACAATGAGCAGTTCTTC
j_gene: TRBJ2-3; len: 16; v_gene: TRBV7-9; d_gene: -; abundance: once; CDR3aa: CASSLGGAGTTDTQYF; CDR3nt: TGTGCCAGCAGCTTAGGGGGGGCCGGGACCACAGATACGCAGTATTTT
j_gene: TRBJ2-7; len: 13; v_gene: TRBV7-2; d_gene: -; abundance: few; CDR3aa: CASSFPGQSEQYF; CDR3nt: TGTGCCAGCAGTTTTCCCGGACAGTCCGAGCAGTACTTC
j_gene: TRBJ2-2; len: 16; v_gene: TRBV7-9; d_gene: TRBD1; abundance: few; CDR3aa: CASLQPGQGNTGELFF; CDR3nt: TGTGCCAGCCTTCAGCCGGGACAGGGGAACACCGGGGAGCTGTTTTTT
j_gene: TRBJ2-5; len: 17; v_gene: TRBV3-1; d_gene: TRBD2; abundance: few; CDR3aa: CAKDGGLAGKYQETQYF; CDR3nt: TGTGCCAAAGACGGGGGACTAGCGGGTAAATACCAAGAGACCCAGTACTTC
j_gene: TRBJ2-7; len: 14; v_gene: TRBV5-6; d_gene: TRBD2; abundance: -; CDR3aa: CASSLEGGNHEQYF; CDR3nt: TGTGCCAGCAGCTTGGAGGGAGGGAATCACGAGCAGTACTTC
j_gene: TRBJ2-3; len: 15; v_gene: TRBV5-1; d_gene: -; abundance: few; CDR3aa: CASSLGGAGSDTQYF; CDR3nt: TGCGCCAGCAGCTTGGGAGGGGCTGGGTCCGATACGCAGTATTTT
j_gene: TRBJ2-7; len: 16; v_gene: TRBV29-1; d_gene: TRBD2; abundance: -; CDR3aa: CSVEGVSGGVLNEQYF; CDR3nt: TGCAGCGTTGAGGGGGTTAGCGGGGGAGTATTAAACGAGCAGTACTTC
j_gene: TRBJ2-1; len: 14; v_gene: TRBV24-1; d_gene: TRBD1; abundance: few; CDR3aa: CATSDSGQYNEQFF; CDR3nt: TGTGCCACCAGTGATTCGGGACAGTACAATGAGCAGTTCTTC
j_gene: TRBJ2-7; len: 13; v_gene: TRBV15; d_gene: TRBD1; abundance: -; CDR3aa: CATNRGRTGKTYF; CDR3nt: TGTGCCACCAACAGGGGGAGAACAGGCAAGACGTACTTC
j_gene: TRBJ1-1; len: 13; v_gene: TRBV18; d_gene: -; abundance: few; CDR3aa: CASSPSQYTEAFF; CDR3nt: TGTGCCAGCTCACCCTCGCAGTACACTGAAGCTTTCTTT
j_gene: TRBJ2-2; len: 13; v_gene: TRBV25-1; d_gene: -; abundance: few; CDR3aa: CASSDSPLGELFF; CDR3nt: TGTGCCAGCAGTGACAGTCCATTGGGGGAGCTGTTTTTT
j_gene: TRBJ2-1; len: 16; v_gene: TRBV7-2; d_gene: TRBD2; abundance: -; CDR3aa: CASSLAASGGYNEQFF; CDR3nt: TGTGCCAGCAGCTTAGCGGCTAGCGGGGGCTACAATGAGCAGTTCTTC
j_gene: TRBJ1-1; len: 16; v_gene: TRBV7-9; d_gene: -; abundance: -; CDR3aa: CASSFDLPLENTEAFF; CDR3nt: TGTGCCAGCAGCTTCGACCTACCGCTCGAGAACACTGAAGCTTTCTTT
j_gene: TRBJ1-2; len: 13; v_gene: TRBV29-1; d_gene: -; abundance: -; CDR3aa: CSVPEGGLVGYTF; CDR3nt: TGCAGCGTCCCCGAGGGGGGACTAGTCGGCTACACCTTC
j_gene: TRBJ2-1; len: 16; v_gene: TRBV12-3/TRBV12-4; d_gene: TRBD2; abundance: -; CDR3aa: CASNVVVLAGGPKQFF; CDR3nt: TGTGCCAGCAACGTTGTGGTGCTAGCGGGAGGGCCGAAGCAGTTCTTC
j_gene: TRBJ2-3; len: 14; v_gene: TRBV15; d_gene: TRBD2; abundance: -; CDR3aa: CATSREAGIDTQYF; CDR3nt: TGTGCCACCAGCAGAGAAGCGGGGATAGATACGCAGTATTTT
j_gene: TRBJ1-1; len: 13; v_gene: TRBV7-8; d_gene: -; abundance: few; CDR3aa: CASSLEATTEAFF; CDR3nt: TGTGCCAGCAGCTTAGAAGCGACCACTGAAGCTTTCTTT
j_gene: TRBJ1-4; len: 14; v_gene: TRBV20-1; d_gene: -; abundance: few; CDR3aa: CSARDQQGYEKLFF; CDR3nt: TGCAGTGCTAGAGATCAGCAGGGCTATGAAAAACTGTTTTTT
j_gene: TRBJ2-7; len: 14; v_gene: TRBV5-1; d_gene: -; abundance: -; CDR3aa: CASSDLLLGDEQYF; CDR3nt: TGCGCCAGCAGCGACCTCCTCTTGGGGGACGAGCAGTACTTC
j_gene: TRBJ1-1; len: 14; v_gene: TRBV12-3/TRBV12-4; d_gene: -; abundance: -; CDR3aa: CASSFKWGTTEAFF; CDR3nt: TGTGCCAGCAGTTTCAAGTGGGGAACCACTGAAGCTTTCTTT
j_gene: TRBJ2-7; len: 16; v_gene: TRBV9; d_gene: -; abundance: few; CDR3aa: CASSVGLEWASYEQYF; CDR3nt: TGTGCCAGCAGCGTAGGGCTCGAATGGGCGTCCTACGAGCAGTACTTC
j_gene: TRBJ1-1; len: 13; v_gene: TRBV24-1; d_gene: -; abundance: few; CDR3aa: CATSESTGTEAFF; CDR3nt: TGTGCCACCAGTGAGTCGACCGGGACTGAAGCTTTCTTT
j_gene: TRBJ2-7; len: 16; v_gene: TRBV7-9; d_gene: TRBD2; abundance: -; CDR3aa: CASSFPTSGSSNEQYF; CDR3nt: TGTGCCAGCAGCTTCCCGACTAGCGGGAGTTCCAACGAGCAGTACTTC
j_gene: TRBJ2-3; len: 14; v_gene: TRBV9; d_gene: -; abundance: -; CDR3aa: CASSVALVTDTQYF; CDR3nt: TGTGCCAGCAGCGTAGCGCTCGTCACAGATACGCAGTATTTT
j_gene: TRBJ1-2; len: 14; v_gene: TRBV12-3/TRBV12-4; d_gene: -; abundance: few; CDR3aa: CASSPSGSPGGYTF; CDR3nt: TGTGCCAGCAGCCCATCCGGATCCCCAGGGGGCTACACCTTC
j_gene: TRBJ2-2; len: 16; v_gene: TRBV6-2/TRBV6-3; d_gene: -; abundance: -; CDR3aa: CASSYVWTAYTGELFF; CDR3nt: TGTGCCAGCAGTTACGTGTGGACAGCCTACACCGGGGAGCTGTTTTTT
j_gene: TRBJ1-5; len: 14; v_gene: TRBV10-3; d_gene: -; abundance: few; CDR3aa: CATNRGDSNQPQHF; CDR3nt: TGTGCCACCAATCGGGGCGATAGCAATCAGCCCCAGCATTTT